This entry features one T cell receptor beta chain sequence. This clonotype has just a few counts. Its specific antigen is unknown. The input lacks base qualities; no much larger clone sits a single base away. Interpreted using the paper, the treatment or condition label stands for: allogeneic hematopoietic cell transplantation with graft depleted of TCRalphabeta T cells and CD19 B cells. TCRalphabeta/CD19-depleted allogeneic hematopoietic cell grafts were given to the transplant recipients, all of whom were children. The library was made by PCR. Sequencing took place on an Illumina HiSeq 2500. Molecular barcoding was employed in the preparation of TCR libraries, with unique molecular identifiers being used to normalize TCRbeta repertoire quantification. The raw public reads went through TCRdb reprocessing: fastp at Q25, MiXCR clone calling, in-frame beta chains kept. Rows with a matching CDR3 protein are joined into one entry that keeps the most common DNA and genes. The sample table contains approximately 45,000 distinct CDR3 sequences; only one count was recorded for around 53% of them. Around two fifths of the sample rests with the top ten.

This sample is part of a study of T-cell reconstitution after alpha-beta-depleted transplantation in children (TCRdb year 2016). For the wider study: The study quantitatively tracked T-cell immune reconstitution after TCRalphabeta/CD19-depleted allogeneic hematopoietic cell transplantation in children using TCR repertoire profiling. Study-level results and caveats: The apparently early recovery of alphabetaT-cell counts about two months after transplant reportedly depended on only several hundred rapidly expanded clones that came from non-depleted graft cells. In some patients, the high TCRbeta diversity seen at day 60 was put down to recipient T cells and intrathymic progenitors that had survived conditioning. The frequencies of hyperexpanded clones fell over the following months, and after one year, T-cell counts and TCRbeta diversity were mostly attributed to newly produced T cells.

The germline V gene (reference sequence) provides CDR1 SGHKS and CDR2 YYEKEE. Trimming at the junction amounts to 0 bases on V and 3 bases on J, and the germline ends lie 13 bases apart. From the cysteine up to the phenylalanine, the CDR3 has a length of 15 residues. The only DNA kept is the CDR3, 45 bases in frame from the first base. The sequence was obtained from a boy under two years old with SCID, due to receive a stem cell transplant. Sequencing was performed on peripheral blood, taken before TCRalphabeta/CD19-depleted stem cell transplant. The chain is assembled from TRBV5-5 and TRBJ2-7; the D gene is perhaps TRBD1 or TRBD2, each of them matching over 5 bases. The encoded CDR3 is CASSLVSGADYEQYF. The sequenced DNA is TGTGCCAGCAGCTTGGTCTCCGGGGCCGACTACGAGCAGTACTTC.